What follows is one T cell receptor beta chain and its context. The antigen is not known. The sample belongs to a study of cytomegalovirus exposure and HLA in healthy donors. These donors counted as nominally healthy when sampled, but unrecorded immune exposures were likely. Overall study findings and caveats: Evidence from a later analysis indicated that most CMV-associated TCR beta chains looked HLA-restricted. Earlier results showed most TCR beta V segments being productive about 90% or about 30% of the time. Analyses of presence and absence presupposed an approximately uniform sequencing depth across donors.

The CDR3 spans 18 residues. Researchers ran the PCR with 60 Vbeta and 13 Jbeta primers. Using immunoSEQ multiplex PCR, the repertoire was profiled, and TCRdb retains in-frame clones only, with some absent. The sample has roughly 200,000 clones, around 80% seen once. Material: PBMCs. The genes are TRBV1 and TRBJ2-1; the tabulated D call, TRBD2, remains unverified against the DNA. TRBV1 is a pseudogene. The TCR comes from a woman between 35 and 50 years old in good health and CMV-seronegative. The DNA for the CDR3 is TGCACCAGCAGCCCCAGGGCGCAGCGGGGGGCCATTTACAATGAGCAGTTCTTC. This sequence encodes CTSSPRAQRGAIYNEQFF.